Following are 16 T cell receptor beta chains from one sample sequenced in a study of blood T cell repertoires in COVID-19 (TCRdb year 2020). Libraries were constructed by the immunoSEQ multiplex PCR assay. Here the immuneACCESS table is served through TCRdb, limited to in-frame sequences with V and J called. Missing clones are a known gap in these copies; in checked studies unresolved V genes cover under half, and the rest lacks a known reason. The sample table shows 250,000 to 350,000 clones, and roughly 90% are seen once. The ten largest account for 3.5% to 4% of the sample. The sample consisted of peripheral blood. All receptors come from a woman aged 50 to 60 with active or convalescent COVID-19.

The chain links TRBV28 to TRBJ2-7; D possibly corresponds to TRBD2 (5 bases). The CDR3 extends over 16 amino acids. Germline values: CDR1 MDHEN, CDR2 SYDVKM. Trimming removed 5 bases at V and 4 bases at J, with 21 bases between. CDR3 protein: CASSPSGFRSGYEQYF. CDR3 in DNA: TGTGCCAGCAGTCCTTCCGGTTTCCGGTCGGGATACGAGCAGTACTTC.

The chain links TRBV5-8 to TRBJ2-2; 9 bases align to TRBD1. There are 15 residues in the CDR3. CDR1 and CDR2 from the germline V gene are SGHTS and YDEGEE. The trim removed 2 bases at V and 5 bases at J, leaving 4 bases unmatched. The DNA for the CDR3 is TGTGCCAGCAGCTTAGGACAGGGGAATACCGGGGAGCTGTTTTTT. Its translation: CASSLGQGNTGELFF.

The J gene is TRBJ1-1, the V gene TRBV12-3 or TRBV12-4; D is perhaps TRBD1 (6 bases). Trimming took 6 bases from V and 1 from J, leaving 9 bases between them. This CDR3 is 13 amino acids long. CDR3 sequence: CASREQGNTEAFF. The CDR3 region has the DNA TGTGCCAGCAGGGAACAGGGGAACACTGAAGCTTTCTTT.

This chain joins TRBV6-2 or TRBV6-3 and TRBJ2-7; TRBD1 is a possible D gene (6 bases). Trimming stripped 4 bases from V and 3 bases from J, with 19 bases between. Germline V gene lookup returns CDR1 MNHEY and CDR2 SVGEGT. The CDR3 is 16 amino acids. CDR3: CASSLGLGKGDYEQYF. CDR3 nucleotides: TGTGCCAGCAGTTTGGGGCTAGGTAAGGGGGACTACGAGCAGTACTTC.

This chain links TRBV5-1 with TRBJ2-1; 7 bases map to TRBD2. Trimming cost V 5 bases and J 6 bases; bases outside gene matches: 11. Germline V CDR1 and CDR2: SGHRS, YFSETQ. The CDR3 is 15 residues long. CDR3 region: CASSRGDGGINEQFF. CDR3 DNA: TGCGCCAGCAGTCGAGGGGACGGGGGGATCAATGAGCAGTTCTTC.

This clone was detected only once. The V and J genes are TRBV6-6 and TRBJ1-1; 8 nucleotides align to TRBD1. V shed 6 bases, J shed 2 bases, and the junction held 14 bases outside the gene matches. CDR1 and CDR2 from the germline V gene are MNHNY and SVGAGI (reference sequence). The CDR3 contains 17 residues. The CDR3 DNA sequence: TGTGCCAGCAGCCGACCCACCGGGACAGGACCTAACACTGAAGCTTTCTTT. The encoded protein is CASSRPTGTGPNTEAFF.

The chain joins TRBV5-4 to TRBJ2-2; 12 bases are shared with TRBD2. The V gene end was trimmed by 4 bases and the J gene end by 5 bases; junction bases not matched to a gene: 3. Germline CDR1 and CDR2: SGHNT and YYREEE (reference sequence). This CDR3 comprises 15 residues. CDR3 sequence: CASSLAGGLTGELFF. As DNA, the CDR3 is TGTGCCAGCAGCCTAGCGGGAGGGTTAACCGGGGAGCTGTTTTTT.

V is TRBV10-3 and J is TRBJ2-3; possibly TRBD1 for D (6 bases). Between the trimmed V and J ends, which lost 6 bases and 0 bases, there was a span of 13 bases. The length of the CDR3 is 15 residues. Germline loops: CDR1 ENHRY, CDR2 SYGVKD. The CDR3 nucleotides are TGTGCCATCAGGACCAAGGGGGTTAGCACAGATACGCAGTATTTT. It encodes CAIRTKGVSTDTQYF.

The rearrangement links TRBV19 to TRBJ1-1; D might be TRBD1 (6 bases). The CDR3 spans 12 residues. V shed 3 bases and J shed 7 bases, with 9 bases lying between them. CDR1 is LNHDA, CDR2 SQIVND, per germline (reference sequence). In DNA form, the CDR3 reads TGTGCCAGTAGTATCTTGGACAGTGAAGCTTTCTTT. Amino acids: CASSILDSEAFF.

The CDR3 region is CASSPMGGVTEAFF. The CDR3 DNA follows: TGTGCCAGCAGCCCAATGGGGGGGGTGACTGAAGCTTTCTTT. V is TRBV7-9 and J is TRBJ1-1, with D possibly TRBD1 on 5 matching bases. Deletions cut 5 bases from V and 5 bases from J, with 15 bases between. From germline, CDR1 is SEHNR and CDR2 FQNEAQ (reference sequence). The CDR3 extends over 14 amino acids.

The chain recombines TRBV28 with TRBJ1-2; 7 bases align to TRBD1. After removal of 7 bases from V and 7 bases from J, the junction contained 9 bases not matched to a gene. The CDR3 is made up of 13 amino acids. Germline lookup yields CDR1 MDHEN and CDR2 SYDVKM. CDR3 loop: CASITGDRFGYTF. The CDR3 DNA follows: TGTGCCAGCATAACAGGGGATCGGTTTGGCTACACCTTC.

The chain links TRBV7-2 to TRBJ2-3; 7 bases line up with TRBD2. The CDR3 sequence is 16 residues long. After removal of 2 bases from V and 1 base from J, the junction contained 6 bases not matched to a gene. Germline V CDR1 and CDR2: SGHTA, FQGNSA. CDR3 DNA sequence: TGTGCCAGCAGCTTAATCCGGACTAGTGGCACAGATACGCAGTATTTT. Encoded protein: CASSLIRTSGTDTQYF.

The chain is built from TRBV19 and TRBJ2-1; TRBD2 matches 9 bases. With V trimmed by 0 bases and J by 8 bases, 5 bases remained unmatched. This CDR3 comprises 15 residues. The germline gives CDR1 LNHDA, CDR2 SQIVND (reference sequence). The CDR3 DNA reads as TGTGCCAGTAGTATAGAGCGGGAGGGCCGTGATGAGCAGTTCTTC. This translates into CASSIEREGRDEQFF.

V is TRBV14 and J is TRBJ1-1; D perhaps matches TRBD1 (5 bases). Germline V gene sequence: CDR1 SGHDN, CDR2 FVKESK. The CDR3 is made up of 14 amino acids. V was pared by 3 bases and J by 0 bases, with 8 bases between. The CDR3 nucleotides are TGTGCCAGCAGCCACAGACAGCTGAACACTGAAGCTTTCTTT. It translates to CASSHRQLNTEAFF.

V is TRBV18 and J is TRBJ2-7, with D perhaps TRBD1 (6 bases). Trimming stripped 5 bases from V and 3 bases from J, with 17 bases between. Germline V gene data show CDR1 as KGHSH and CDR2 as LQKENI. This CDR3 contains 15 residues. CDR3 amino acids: CASSSNRDTIYEQYF. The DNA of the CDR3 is TGTGCCAGCTCATCCAACCGGGACACCATCTACGAGCAGTACTTC.

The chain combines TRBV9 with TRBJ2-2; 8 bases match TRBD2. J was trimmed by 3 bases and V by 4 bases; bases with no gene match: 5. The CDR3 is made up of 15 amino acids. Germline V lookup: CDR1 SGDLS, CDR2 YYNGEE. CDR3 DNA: TGTGCCAGCAGCCCCACGGGAGGGGACACCGGGGAGCTGTTTTTT. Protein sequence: CASSPTGGDTGELFF. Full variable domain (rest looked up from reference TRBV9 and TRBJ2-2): DSGVTQTPKHLITATGQRVTLRCSPRSGDLSVYWYQQSLDQGLQFLIQYYNGEERAKGNILERFSAQQFPDLHSELNLSSLELGDSALYFCASSPTGGDTGELFFGEGSRLTVL.